The 19 T cell receptor beta chains given below trace back to one sample, sequenced in a study of cytomegalovirus exposure and HLA in healthy donors. Profiling relied on immunoSEQ multiplex PCR, and the TCRdb table lists in-frame clones only, not all of them. The sample includes some 68,000 clones, around 95% of them seen just once. What was sequenced was PBMCs. The receptor set was obtained from a man aged 18 to 29 in good health and CMV-seronegative.

The gene calls are TRBV18 and TRBJ2-4, with 7 bases matching TRBD1. J lost 9 bases, V lost 1 base, and 6 bases had no gene match. The germline CDR1 and CDR2 sequences are KGHSH and LQKENI. This CDR3 is built from 14 residues. As DNA, the CDR3 is TGTGCCAGCTCACCACAGGGGGCAGACAGCATTCAGTACTTC. This translates into CASSPQGADSIQYF.

The chain is built from TRBV2 and TRBJ1-2; 11 positions match TRBD1. V shed 4 bases and J 4 bases; nucleotides not matched to a gene: 2. The CDR3 totals 14 residues. Germline CDR1 and CDR2: SNHLY and FYNNEI. CDR3 amino acids: CASSGTGGAYGYTF. Here the CDR3 DNA reads TGTGCCAGCAGTGGGACAGGGGGCGCCTATGGCTACACCTTC.

This clone was seen once. V and J are TRBV4-1 and TRBJ1-6; 8 positions agree with TRBD1. CDR3 length: 14 residues. The germline V gene has CDR1 MGHRA and CDR2 YSYEKL. The V segment lost 6 bases and the J segment 10 bases; nucleotides outside the gene matches: 8. The CDR3 loop is CASSPSGGLSPLHF. CDR3 DNA sequence: TGCGCCAGCAGTCCCTCAGGGGGCCTCTCACCCCTCCACTTT.

The rearrangement links TRBV27 to TRBJ1-4; D is undetermined. There are 15 residues in the CDR3. The V gene lost 6 bases and the J gene lost 0 bases, with 11 bases spanning the gap. The germline V gene has CDR1 MNHEY and CDR2 SMNVEV (reference sequence). The CDR3 sequence is CASSIQQPTNEKLFF. In nucleotides, the CDR3 is TGTGCCAGCAGCATTCAACAGCCAACTAATGAAAAACTGTTTTTT.

The chain has TRBV28 and TRBJ2-7, with a tentative D call TRBD2 (6 bases). Trimming stripped 4 bases from V and 5 bases from J, with 15 bases between. CDR1 is MDHEN and CDR2 is SYDVKM in the germline V gene. The CDR3 sequence is 14 residues long. CDR3 DNA sequence: TGTGCCAGCAGTTCTCCAGCGGAGGGCGACGAGCAGTACTTC. This encodes CASSSPAEGDEQYF. The whole variable domain, filled in from reference TRBV28 and TRBJ2-7, reads DVKVTQSSRYLVKRTGEKVFLECVQDMDHENMFWYRQDPGLGLRLIYFSYDVKMKEKGDIPEGYSVSREKKERFSLILESASTNQTSMYLCASSSPAEGDEQYFGPGTRLTVT.

J is TRBJ1-2 and V is TRBV28; no reliable D call. The V end was cut by 5 bases, the J end by 3 bases, with 10 bases between. The CDR3 is made up of 13 amino acids. Germline lookup yields CDR1 MDHEN and CDR2 SYDVKM. In DNA form, the CDR3 reads TGTGCCAGCAGTCCCTCAGTTGACTATGGCTACACCTTC. Its translation: CASSPSVDYGYTF.

This clone was counted a single time. V gene TRBV5-1 combines with J gene TRBJ2-1; D possibly corresponds to TRBD1 (6 bases). The CDR3 consists of 13 residues. Germline CDR1 and CDR2: SGHRS and YFSETQ. The ends were cut back, 5 bases at V and 8 bases at J, with 14 bases in the middle. The chain's CDR3 is CASRKLQGDEQFF. DNA for the CDR3: TGCGCCAGCAGGAAACTACAGGGAGATGAGCAGTTCTTC. Full variable domain (rest looked up from reference TRBV5-1 and TRBJ2-1): KAGVTQTPRYLIKTRGQQVTLSCSPISGHRSVSWYQQTPGQGLQFLFEYFSETQRNKGNFPGRFSGRQFSNSRSEMNVSTLELGDSALYLCASRKLQGDEQFFGPGTRLTVL.

The CDR3 nucleotides are TGTGCCAGCAGCCCCTCAGGGCCTGGCCACAATGAGCAGTTCTTC. Translation: CASSPSGPGHNEQFF. The chain combines TRBV7-3 with TRBJ2-1; perhaps TRBD1 as D (5 bases). CDR1 SGHTA and CDR2 FQGTGA come from the germline V gene. With 5 bases removed from V and 5 bases from J, the gap between germline ends came to 16 bases. CDR3 length: 15 amino acids.

On this clone itself: An end of the junction does not agree with germline; a read error may underlie this. The V call is TRBV5-6, the J call TRBJ2-7, with 7 bases matching TRBD1. Germline-derived CDR1 and CDR2 are SGHDT and YYEEEE. This CDR3 comprises 15 residues. The CDR3 DNA reads TGTGCTAGCAGCCCTTCCGGGACAGTGACCTACGAGCAGTACTTC. Amino acids: CASSPSGTVTYEQYF.

The CDR3 protein is CARSLDCGNEKLFF. In DNA, the CDR3 is TGTGCCAGAAGCCTGGACTGCGGAAATGAAAAACTGTTTTTT. V and J are TRBV5-3 and TRBJ1-4; D remains unclear. TRBV5-3 is recorded as an ORF, its role being uncertain. Trimming left V 4 bases short and J 5 bases short, with 12 bases between. This CDR3 is built from 14 residues.

The V gene is TRBV9, the J gene TRBJ1-3; tentatively, D is TRBD1 (5 bases). The germline V and J ends were trimmed by 3 bases and 0 bases, with 16 bases remaining between them. The CDR3 length is 17 residues. The germline CDR1 and CDR2 sequences are SGDLS and YYNGEE. The CDR3 sequence is CASSALQGGFSGNTIYF. CDR3 nucleotides: TGTGCCAGCAGCGCACTTCAGGGAGGGTTCTCTGGAAACACCATATATTTT.

V is TRBV10-1 and J is TRBJ2-7; possibly TRBD2 for D (5 bases). This CDR3 is 15 amino acids long. Trimming stripped 0 bases from V and 4 bases from J, with 13 bases between. Germline V gene sequence: CDR1 WNHNN, CDR2 SYGVQD (reference sequence). CDR3 amino acids: CASSESRDFLYEQYF. For the CDR3, the DNA is TGCGCCAGCAGTGAGTCGAGGGATTTTCTATACGAGCAGTACTTC.

This chain connects TRBV30 to TRBJ1-5; 9 nucleotides line up with TRBD1. The germline CDR1 and CDR2 sequences are GTSNPN and SVGIG (reference sequence). The V segment lost 1 base and the J segment 6 bases; nucleotides outside the gene matches: 1. The CDR3 has 13 amino acids. The CDR3 DNA reads as TGTGCCTGGAGTGCGGACAGGGGTCAGCCCCAGCATTTT. The encoded protein is CAWSADRGQPQHF. Looking up the rest from reference TRBV30 and TRBJ1-5 gives the full variable domain: SQTIHQWPATLVQPVGSPLSLECTVEGTSNPNLYWYRQAAGRGLQLLFYSVGIGQISSEVPQNLSASRPQDRQFILSSKKLLLSDSGFYLCAWSADRGQPQHFGDGTRLSIL.

This clone appeared once. The rearrangement links TRBV14 to TRBJ2-5; 7 nucleotides align to TRBD1. CDR3 length: 16 amino acids. Germline CDR1 SGHDN, CDR2 FVKESK. After removal of 6 bases from V and 0 bases from J, the junction contained 10 bases not matched to a gene. The CDR3 region has the DNA TGTGCCAGCAGACCCCGCCGACAGGGCCACCAAGAGACCCAGTACTTC. It yields the protein CASRPRRQGHQETQYF. The full variable domain, in which reference TRBV14 and TRBJ2-5 provide the parts outside the CDR3, is EAGVTQFPSHSVIEKGQTVTLRCDPISGHDNLYWYRRVMGKEIKFLLHFVKESKQDESGMPNNRFLAERTGGTYSTLKVQPAELEDSGVYFCASRPRRQGHQETQYFGPGTRLLVL.

The V and J genes are TRBV6-6 and TRBJ1-2; D gene uncertain. Germline lookup yields CDR1 MNHNY and CDR2 SVGAGI (reference sequence). The CDR3 is made up of 15 amino acids. Trimming pared 5 bases from V and 1 base from J, leaving 14 bases between. The DNA for the CDR3 is TGTGCCAGCAGTAGCCACGACTCCTTTAACTATGGCTACACCTTC. It specifies CASSSHDSFNYGYTF.

This clone is deemed medium-sized (0.01 to 0.1%). The chain joins TRBV11-2 to TRBJ2-3; D gene ambiguous. CDR1 and CDR2 from the germline V gene are SGHAT and FQNNGV. The CDR3 spans 14 residues. The V end lost 4 bases, the J end lost 4 bases, and 12 bases lay between the germline ends. This CDR3 is CASSSMTWADTQYF. The CDR3 nucleotides are TGTGCCAGCAGCTCCATGACTTGGGCAGATACGCAGTATTTT.

The V and J genes are TRBV10-1 and TRBJ2-7; 15 bases match TRBD2. Germline CDR1 WNHNN, CDR2 SYGVQD (reference sequence). J lost 7 bases, V lost 7 bases, and 8 bases had no gene match. The CDR3 runs 15 residues. The CDR3 DNA is TGCGCCAGCACCTTGGGACTAGCGGGAGGTGATGAGCAGTACTTC. Amino acids: CASTLGLAGGDEQYF.

The CDR3 nucleotides are TGTGCCAGCAGTTACCTGGACAGGGGGGGCAATGAGCAGTTCTTC. Amino acids: CASSYLDRGGNEQFF. This chain joins TRBV6-5 and TRBJ2-1; TRBD1 matches 10 bases. Germline CDR1 MNHEY, CDR2 SVGAGI. This CDR3 spans 15 amino acids. J lost 6 bases, V lost 2 bases, and 4 bases had no gene match.

The gene calls are TRBV5-6 and TRBJ1-6; maybe TRBD1 (5 bases). The ends were cut back, 5 bases at V and 14 bases at J, with 23 bases in the middle. The CDR3 covers 15 residues. Germline V gives CDR1 SGHDT, CDR2 YYEEEE. CDR3 amino acids: CASRGGSGPGVSLHF. CDR3 nucleotide sequence: TGTGCCAGCAGGGGAGGGAGCGGACCGGGGGTTTCCCTCCACTTT.